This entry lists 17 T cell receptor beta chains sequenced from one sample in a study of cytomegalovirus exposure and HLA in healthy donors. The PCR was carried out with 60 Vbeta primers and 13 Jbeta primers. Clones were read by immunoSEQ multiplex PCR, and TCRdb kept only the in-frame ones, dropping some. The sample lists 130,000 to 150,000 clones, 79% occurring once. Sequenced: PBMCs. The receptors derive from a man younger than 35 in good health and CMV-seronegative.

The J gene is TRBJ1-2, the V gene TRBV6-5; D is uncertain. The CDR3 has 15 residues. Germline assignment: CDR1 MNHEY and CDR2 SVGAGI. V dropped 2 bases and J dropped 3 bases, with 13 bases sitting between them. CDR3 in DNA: TGTGCCAGCAGTTACAGGTCGAGGAGGGACTATGGCTACACCTTC. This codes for CASSYRSRRDYGYTF.

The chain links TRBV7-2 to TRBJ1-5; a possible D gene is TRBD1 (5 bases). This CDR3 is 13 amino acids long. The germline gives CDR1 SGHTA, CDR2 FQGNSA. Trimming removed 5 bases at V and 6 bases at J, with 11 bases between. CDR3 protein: CASSPQGAQPQHF. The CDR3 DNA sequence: TGTGCCAGCAGCCCCCAGGGTGCTCAGCCCCAGCATTTT.

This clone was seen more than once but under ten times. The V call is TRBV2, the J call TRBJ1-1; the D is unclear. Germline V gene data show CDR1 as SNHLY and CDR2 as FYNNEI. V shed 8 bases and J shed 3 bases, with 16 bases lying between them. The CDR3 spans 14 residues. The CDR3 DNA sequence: TGTGCCAGCTTAGAGGAGGTACAGTACACTGAAGCTTTCTTT. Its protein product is CASLEEVQYTEAFF.

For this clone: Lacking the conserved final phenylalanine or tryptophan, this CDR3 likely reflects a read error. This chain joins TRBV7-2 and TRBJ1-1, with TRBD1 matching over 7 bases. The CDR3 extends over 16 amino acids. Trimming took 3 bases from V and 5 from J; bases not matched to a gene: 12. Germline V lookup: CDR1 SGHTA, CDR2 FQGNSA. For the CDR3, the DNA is TGTGCCAGCAGCTTTAGCGGTAGGGACAGATGGACTGAAGCTTTCTCT. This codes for CASSFSGRDRWTEAFS.

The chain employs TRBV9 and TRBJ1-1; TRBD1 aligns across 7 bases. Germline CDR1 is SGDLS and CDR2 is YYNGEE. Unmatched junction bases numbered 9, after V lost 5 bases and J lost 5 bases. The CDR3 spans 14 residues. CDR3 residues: CASSETGRPTEAFF. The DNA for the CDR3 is TGTGCCAGCAGTGAGACAGGGCGTCCTACTGAAGCTTTCTTT.

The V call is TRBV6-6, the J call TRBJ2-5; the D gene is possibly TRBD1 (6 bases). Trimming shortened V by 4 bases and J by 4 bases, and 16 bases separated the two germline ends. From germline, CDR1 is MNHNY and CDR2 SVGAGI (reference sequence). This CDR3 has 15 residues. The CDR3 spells CASSLRGQTRETQYF. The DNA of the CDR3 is TGTGCCAGCAGTTTGAGAGGACAGACGAGAGAGACCCAGTACTTC.

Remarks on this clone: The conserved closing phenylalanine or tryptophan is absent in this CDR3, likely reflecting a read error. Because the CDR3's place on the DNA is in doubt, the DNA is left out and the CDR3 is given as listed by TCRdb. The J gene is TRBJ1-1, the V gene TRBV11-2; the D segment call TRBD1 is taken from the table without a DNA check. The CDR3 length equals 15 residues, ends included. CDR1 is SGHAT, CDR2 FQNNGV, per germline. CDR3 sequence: CASSSREPGQGAFTL.

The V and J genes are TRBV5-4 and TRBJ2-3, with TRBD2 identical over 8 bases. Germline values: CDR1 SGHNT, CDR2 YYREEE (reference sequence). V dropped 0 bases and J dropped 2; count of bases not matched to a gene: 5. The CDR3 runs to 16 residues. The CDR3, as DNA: TGTGCCAGCAGCTTGGGGCGGGGGGCTATCACAGATACGCAGTATTTT. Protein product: CASSLGRGAITDTQYF.

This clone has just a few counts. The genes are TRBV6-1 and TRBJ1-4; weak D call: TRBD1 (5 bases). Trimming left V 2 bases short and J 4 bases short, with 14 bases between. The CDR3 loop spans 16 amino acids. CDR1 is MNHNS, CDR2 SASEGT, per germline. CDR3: CASSEFPGRVNEKLFF. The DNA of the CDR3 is TGTGCCAGCAGTGAATTTCCGGGCAGGGTTAATGAAAAACTGTTTTTT.

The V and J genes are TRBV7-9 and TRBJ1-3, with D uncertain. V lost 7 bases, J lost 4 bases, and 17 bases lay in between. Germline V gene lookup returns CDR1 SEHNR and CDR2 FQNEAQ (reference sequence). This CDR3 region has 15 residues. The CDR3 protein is CASTPREPGGNTIYF. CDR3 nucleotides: TGTGCCAGCACCCCTAGGGAGCCAGGAGGAAACACCATATATTTT.

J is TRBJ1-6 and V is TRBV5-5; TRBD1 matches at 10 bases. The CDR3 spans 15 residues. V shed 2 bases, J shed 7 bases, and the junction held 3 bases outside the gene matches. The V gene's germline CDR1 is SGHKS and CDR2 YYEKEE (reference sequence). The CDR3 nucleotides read TGTGCCAGCAGCTTTCCGGGACAGGGGAATTCACCCCTCCACTTT. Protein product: CASSFPGQGNSPLHF.

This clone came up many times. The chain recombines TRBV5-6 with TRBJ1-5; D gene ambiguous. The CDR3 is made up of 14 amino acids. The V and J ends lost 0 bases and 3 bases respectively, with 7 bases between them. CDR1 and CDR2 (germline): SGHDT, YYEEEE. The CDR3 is CASSLGQNNQPQHF. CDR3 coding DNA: TGTGCCAGCAGCTTGGGACAAAACAATCAGCCCCAGCATTTT.

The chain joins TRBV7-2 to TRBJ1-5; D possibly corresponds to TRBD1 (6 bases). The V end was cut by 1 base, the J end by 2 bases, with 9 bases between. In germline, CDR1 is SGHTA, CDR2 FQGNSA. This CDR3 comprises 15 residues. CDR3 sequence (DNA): TGTGCCAGCAGCTTAGTCTCAGGGGGCAATCAGCCCCAGCATTTT. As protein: CASSLVSGGNQPQHF. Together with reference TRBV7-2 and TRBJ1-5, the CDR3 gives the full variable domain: GAGVSQSPSNKVTEKGKDVELRCDPISGHTALYWYRQSLGQGLEFLIYFQGNSAPDKSGLPSDRFSAERTGGSVSTLTIQRTQQEDSAVYLCASSLVSGGNQPQHFGDGTRLSIL.

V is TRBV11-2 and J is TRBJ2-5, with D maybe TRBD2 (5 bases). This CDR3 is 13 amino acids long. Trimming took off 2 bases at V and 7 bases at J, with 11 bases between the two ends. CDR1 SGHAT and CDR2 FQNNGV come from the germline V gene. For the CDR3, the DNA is TGTGCCAGCAGCTTAAAGGACTTCGGGACCCAGTACTTC. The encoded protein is CASSLKDFGTQYF. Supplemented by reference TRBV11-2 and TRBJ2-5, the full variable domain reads EAGVAQSPRYKIIEKRQSVAFWCNPISGHATLYWYQQILGQGPKLLIQFQNNGVVDDSQLPKDRFSAERLKGVDSTLKIQPAKLEDSAVYLCASSLKDFGTQYFGPGTRLLVL.

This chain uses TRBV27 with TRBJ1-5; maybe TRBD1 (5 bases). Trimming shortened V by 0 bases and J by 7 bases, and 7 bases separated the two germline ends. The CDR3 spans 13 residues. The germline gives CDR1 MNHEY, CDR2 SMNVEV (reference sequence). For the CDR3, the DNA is TGTGCCAGCAGTTTATCGTGGGGCCAGCCCCAGCATTTT. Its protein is CASSLSWGQPQHF.

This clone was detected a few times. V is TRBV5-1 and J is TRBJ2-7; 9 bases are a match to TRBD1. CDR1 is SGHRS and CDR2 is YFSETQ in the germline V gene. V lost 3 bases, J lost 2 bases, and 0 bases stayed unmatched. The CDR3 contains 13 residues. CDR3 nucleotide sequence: TGCGCCAGCAGCTGGGACAGGGCCTACGAGCAGTACTTC. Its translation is CASSWDRAYEQYF.

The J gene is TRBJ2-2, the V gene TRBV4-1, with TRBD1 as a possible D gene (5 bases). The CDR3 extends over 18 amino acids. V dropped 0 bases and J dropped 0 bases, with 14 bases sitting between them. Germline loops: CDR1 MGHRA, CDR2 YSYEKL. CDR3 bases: TGCGCCAGCAGCCAAGATCTTAGCAGGGTCGCGAACACCGGGGAGCTGTTTTTT. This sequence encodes CASSQDLSRVANTGELFF.